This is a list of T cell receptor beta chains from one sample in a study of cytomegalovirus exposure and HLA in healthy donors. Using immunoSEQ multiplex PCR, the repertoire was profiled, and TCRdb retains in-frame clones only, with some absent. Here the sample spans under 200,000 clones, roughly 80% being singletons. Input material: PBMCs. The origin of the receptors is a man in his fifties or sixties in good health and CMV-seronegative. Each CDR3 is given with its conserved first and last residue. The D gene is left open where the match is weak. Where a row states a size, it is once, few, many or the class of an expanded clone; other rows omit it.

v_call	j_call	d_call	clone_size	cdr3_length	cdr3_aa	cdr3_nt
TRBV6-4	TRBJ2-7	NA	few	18	CASSDVTGPEGLTGEQYF	TGTGCCAGCAGTGACGTGACCGGCCCTGAAGGCCTTACGGGGGAGCAGTACTTC
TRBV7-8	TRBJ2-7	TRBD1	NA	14	CASSLDRATYEQYF	TGTGCCAGCAGCTTGGACAGGGCGACCTACGAGCAGTACTTC
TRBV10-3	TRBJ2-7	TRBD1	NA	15	CAISPGQGGTYEQYF	TGTGCCATCAGTCCAGGACAGGGCGGGACCTACGAGCAGTACTTC
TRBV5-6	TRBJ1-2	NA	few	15	CASSPLWGGGYGYTF	TGTGCCAGCAGTCCCCTTTGGGGAGGAGGGTATGGCTACACCTTC
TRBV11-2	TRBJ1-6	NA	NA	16	CASSSYRETGNSPLHF	TGTGCCAGCAGCTCCTATCGGGAGACGGGTAATTCACCCCTCCACTTT
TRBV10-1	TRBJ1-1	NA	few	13	CASSDPGSTEAFF	TGCGCCAGCAGTGATCCGGGGTCGACTGAAGCTTTCTTT
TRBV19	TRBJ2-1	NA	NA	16	CASSPTTFDSYNEQFF	TGTGCCAGTAGCCCCACAACCTTTGACAGCTACAATGAGCAGTTCTTC
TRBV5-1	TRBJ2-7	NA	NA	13	CASSRDLKAEQYF	TGCGCCAGCTCCCGGGACTTGAAGGCCGAGCAGTACTTC
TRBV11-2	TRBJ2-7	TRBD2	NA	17	CASSLNLAGPPDYEQYF	TGTGCCAGCAGCTTAAACCTAGCGGGCCCCCCCGACTACGAGCAGTACTTC
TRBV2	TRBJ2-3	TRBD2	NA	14	CASSVGLAVDTQYF	TGTGCCAGCAGTGTTGGACTAGCGGTAGATACGCAGTATTTT
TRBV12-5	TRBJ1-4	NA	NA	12	CASHNTGEKLFF	TGTGCTAGTCATAACACGGGAGAAAAACTGTTTTTT
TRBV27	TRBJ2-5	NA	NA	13	CASSFSGVETQYF	TGTGCCAGCAGTTTCTCAGGGGTAGAGACCCAGTACTTC
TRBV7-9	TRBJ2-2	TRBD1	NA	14	CAKTGTGGDGELFF	TGTGCCAAAACCGGGACAGGGGGCGACGGGGAGCTGTTTTTT
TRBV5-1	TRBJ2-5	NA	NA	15	CASSSQGTIQETQYF	TGCGCCAGCAGTAGTCAGGGCACTATACAAGAGACCCAGTACTTC
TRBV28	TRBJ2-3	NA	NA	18	CASSLWVSADSSTDTQYF	TGTGCCAGCAGTTTGTGGGTTAGCGCAGATTCTAGCACAGATACGCAGTATTTT
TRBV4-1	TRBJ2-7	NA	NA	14	CASSQSTSSYEQYF	TGCGCCAGCAGCCAATCCACTAGCTCCTACGAGCAGTACTTC
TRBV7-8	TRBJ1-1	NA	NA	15	CASSSSNSMNTEAFF	TGTGCCAGCAGCTCATCAAACAGCATGAACACTGAAGCTTTCTTT
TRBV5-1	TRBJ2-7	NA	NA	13	CASSTGNYYEQYF	TGCGCCAGCAGCACCGGGAATTACTACGAGCAGTACTTC
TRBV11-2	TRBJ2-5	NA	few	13	CASSPGSQETQYF	TGTGCCAGCAGCCCGGGGTCCCAAGAGACCCAGTACTTC
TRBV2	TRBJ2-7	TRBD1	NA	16	CASSGGQNLATYEQYF	TGTGCCAGCAGTGGGGGACAGAATTTAGCTACCTACGAGCAGTACTTC
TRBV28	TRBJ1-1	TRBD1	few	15	CASSNRGPGATEAFF	TGTGCCAGCAGTAACAGGGGTCCTGGAGCCACTGAAGCTTTCTTT
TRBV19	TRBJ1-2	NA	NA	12	CATKEGRVDYTF	TGTGCCACCAAGGAGGGAAGGGTTGACTACACCTTC
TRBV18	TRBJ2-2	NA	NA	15	CASSPPNRTTGELFF	TGTGCCAGCTCACCACCGAACAGGACGACCGGGGAGCTGTTTTTT
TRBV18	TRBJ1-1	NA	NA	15	CASSPTGVAGTEAFF	TGTGCCAGCTCGCCGACCGGGGTGGCCGGCACTGAAGCTTTCTTT
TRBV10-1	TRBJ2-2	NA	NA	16	CASSDPAGKNTGELFF	TGCGCCAGCAGTGATCCTGCGGGGAAAAACACCGGGGAGCTGTTTTTT
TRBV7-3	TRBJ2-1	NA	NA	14	CASSLGGGTNEQFF	TGTGCCAGCAGCTTAGGGGGAGGTACCAATGAGCAGTTCTTC
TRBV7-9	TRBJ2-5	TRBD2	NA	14	CASADGGVGETQYF	TGTGCCAGCGCCGACGGGGGGGTCGGAGAGACCCAGTACTTC
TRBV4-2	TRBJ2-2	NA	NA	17	CASSQDWGGANTGELFF	TGTGCCAGCAGCCAAGATTGGGGCGGGGCGAACACCGGGGAGCTGTTTTTT